This TCR beta chain was profiled in a study of cytomegalovirus exposure and HLA in healthy donors. Notes on the study in general: In a later analysis, TCR association rates varied by HLA locus: DRB1 most, HLA-C fewest. When a later analysis compared HLA-associated TCR beta chains with equally common others, the HLA-associated chains turned out to be more clonally expanded and to have lower generation probabilities. In a later analysis, at a false discovery rate of 0.05, 17,000 or so TCR beta sequences were associated with HLA alleles.

All the people who gave samples were healthy bone marrow donors. Comment on this clone: Its specificity is unknown.

Trimming cost V 0 bases and J 2 bases; bases outside gene matches: 5. Germline V gene sequence: CDR1 MNHEY, CDR2 SVGAGI. The CDR3 contains 16 residues. Primers included in the PCR were 60 Vbeta and 13 Jbeta primers. The table came from immunoSEQ multiplex PCR; TCRdb's copy has only in-frame clones and leaves some out. The table includes approximately 100,000 clones, around 67% detected once. Sequences were obtained from PBMCs. The chain employs TRBV6-5 and TRBJ2-5, with TRBD1 matching over 8 bases. The source of this sequence is a male donor in good health and CMV-seronegative. The CDR3 DNA sequence: TGTGCCAGCAGTTACTCGACAGGACAGGGACAAGAGACCCAGTACTTC. This codes for CASSYSTGQGQETQYF.